This T cell receptor (beta chain) appears in the sequencing data of a study of T cells in narcolepsy. About the study: Healthy controls were enrolled alongside patients with narcolepsy type 1 or type 2. Findings and limits, study-wide: HCRT-specific and TRIB2-specific autoreactive clonotypes appeared among same-patient CSF and blood CD4+ clonotypes.

As concerns this clone: The antigen remains unidentified. Its ends do not fully match the called genes, so a read error is possible.

Method: immunoSEQ multiplex PCR; TCRdb's copy keeps in-frame clones and lacks some. The table shows 20,000 to 30,000 clones, with 55% to 65% occurring only once. The CDR3 spans 13 residues. Per the germline V gene, CDR1 is SNHLY and CDR2 is FYNNEI. Specimen: memory (CD45RA-) CD4+ T cells from blood. This clonotype was sampled from a human donor in good health. This chain connects TRBV2 to TRBJ2-4, with unresolved D. CDR3 region: CASTVPGLRDIHF. The CDR3 region has the DNA TGTGCCAGCACAGTTCCGGGCCTTAGAGATATCCACTTC.